This record concerns one TCR beta chain sequence. Reverse transcription of roughly 0.45 to 1 ug RNA was performed with random hexamers. From the immunoSEQ multiplex PCR reads, TCRdb called clonotypes with MiXCR, one entry per CDR3 protein. The sample lists 120,000 to 150,000 distinct CDR3 sequences, 90% to 96% occurring once. The data originate from a study of CD8 T cells in Susac syndrome. Germline V gene data show CDR1 as WNHNN and CDR2 as SYGVQD (reference sequence). Trimming cost V 2 bases and J 3 bases, with 10 bases left between them. The CDR3 runs to 14 residues. This TCR derives from a human donor with Susac syndrome. V is TRBV10-1 and J is TRBJ1-1; D is ambiguous. Specimen: CD4+ T cells from PBMCs. The CDR3 here is CASSETVKDTEAFF. DNA of the CDR3: TGCGCCAGCAGTGAGACGGTGAAGGACACTGAAGCTTTCTTT.